This T cell receptor (beta chain) derives from a study of cytomegalovirus exposure and HLA in healthy donors. The wider study: Genotyping showed around 80% of roughly 400 donors falling in the Caucasian-associated ancestry cluster. Study-level points and caveats: Later work associated 16,951 TCR beta sequences with HLA alleles at 0.05 false discovery rate. Rarity held for most TCR sequences, but there were some public TCRs that occurred in many donors. Solely CMV serostatus was available to characterize immune exposure.

V dropped 5 bases and J dropped 6 bases, with 17 bases sitting between them. The CDR3 covers 15 residues. The V gene's germline CDR1 is SGHNT and CDR2 YYREEE (reference sequence). 60 Vbeta and 13 Jbeta primers were used in PCR. Here immunoSEQ multiplex PCR was the method, and the copy in TCRdb shows in-frame clones only, minus some. The table includes 180,000 or so clones, approximately 78% detected once. Concerning this clone: Its specificity is not known.

V and J are TRBV5-4 and TRBJ2-2; D is possibly TRBD1 (6 bases). The sequence came from a woman between 18 and 29 years old in good health and CMV-seronegative. Sequenced: PBMCs. The CDR3 bases are TGTGCCAGCAGTAAACAGGGCACGTACCCCGGGGAGCTGTTTTTT. Amino acids: CASSKQGTYPGELFF.